This note documents a single T cell receptor (beta chain) sequence. This sample was taken from a study of cytomegalovirus exposure and HLA in healthy donors. The PCR contained 60 Vbeta and 13 Jbeta primers. Libraries were prepared by immunoSEQ multiplex PCR; TCRdb keeps only in-frame clonotypes and omits some of them. Across roughly 30,000 clones, the top ten clones capture 4.8% of the sample. This clonotype was sampled from a female donor in good health and CMV-seronegative. Sequencing was carried out using PBMCs.

The DNA for the CDR3 is TGTGCCAGTAGTATCGGCGGGCCCCGGAACACCGGGGAGCTGTTTTTT. Residues: CASSIGGPRNTGELFF. This chain joins TRBV19 and TRBJ2-2; a weak D match, TRBD2 (5 bases). Between the trimmed V and J ends, which lost 3 bases and 1 base, there was a span of 12 bases. Germline V CDR1 and CDR2: LNHDA, SQIVND (reference sequence). The CDR3 sequence is 16 residues long.